Each of the 21 T cell receptor beta chains below was sequenced from the same sample in a study of regulatory T cells in long-lasting Graves disease. The time point is: persistent/refractory GD, antithyroid drugs over 5 years with positive TRAb. Researchers made the TCR library from RNA that was extracted from PBMCs. Sequencing libraries for TCR beta were prepared with iRepertoire HTBI primers and Arm-PCR of CDR3 regions. TCRdb re-analysed the multiplex PCR reads in MiXCR, keeping a single row per CDR3 protein. The data contain some 430,000 distinct CDR3 sequences, roughly 21% of them singletons. Sample: peripheral blood mononuclear cells (PBMCs), taken when the disease was refractory, from a patient treated with antithyroid drugs. Every receptor here comes from a female donor with Graves disease.

This clonotype has more than one count but fewer than ten. The rearrangement joins TRBV20-1 to TRBJ2-7, with D tentatively TRBD1 or TRBD2 (5 bases each). This CDR3 comprises 11 residues. V was cut by 7 bases and J by 3 bases, with 10 bases left in between. In germline, CDR1 is DFQATT, CDR2 SNEGSKA (reference sequence). CDR3 DNA sequence: TGCAGTGGGGGACCCAGCTACGAGCAGTACTTC. Amino acid sequence: CSGGPSYEQYF.

V usage is TRBV5-1 and J usage is TRBJ2-1; D is perhaps TRBD2 (5 bases). The CDR3 has 16 residues. V was clipped by 0 bases and J by 0 bases, with 10 bases between them. Germline-derived CDR1 and CDR2 are SGHRS and YFSETQ. CDR3 residues: CASSLVRRSSYNEQFF. In DNA, the CDR3 is TGCGCCAGCAGCTTGGTACGGAGGAGCTCCTACAATGAGCAGTTCTTC. The variable domain in full, completed from reference TRBV5-1 and TRBJ2-1, reads KAGVTQTPRYLIKTRGQQVTLSCSPISGHRSVSWYQQTPGQGLQFLFEYFSETQRNKGNFPGRFSGRQFSNSRSEMNVSTLELGDSALYLCASSLVRRSSYNEQFFGPGTRLTVL.

This clonotype was found many times. This chain connects TRBV11-2 to TRBJ2-5; TRBD2 aligns across 9 bases. The length of the CDR3 is 19 residues. V lost 0 bases, J lost 6 bases, and 17 bases stayed unmatched. Germline CDR1 reads SGHAT; CDR2 reads FQNNGV. The CDR3 DNA is TGTGCCAGCAGCTTAGATTGGTTTAGGGTCGCTAGCGGGGTGAAGACCCAGTACTTC. It encodes CASSLDWFRVASGVKTQYF.

V usage is TRBV12-3 or TRBV12-4 and J usage is TRBJ2-3; D unclear. V lost 2 bases to trimming and J lost 2 bases, with 8 bases between them. The CDR3 length is 14 residues. The CDR3 sequence is CASSLTEYTDTQYF. For the CDR3, the DNA is TGTGCCAGCAGTTTAACCGAATACACAGATACGCAGTATTTT.

This clonotype was counted many times. DNA of the CDR3: TGTGCCATCGGGGACAGGGACACTGAAGCTTTCTTT. It translates to CAIGDRDTEAFF. The chain is built from TRBV10-3 and TRBJ1-1; 9 bases fit TRBD1. CDR3 length equals 12 residues. V dropped 8 bases and J dropped 3; count of bases not matched to a gene: 1. CDR1 ENHRY and CDR2 SYGVKD come from the germline V gene.

This clonotype was observed a handful of times. This chain joins TRBV3-1 and TRBJ1-2; TRBD1 might be the D (5 bases). CDR1 and CDR2 (germline): LGHDT, YNNKEL (reference sequence). The CDR3 contains 14 residues. V was pared by 4 bases and J by 6 bases, with 15 bases between. In DNA form, the CDR3 reads TGTGCCAGCAGCCCAAGTCGGGGCTCCCATGGCTACACCTTC. This translates into CASSPSRGSHGYTF. The variable domain in full, completed from reference TRBV3-1 and TRBJ1-2, reads DTAVSQTPKYLVTQMGNDKSIKCEQNLGHDTMYWYKQDSKKFLKIMFSYNNKELIINETVPNRFSPKSPDKAHLNLHINSLELGDSAVYFCASSPSRGSHGYTFGSGTRLTVV.

The V gene is TRBV6-2 or TRBV6-3, the J gene TRBJ2-7, with a weak D call TRBD2 (6 bases). The germline V gene encodes CDR1 MNHEY and CDR2 SVGEGT. This CDR3 has 18 amino acids. The germline V and J ends were trimmed by 6 bases and 0 bases, with 24 bases remaining between them. The CDR3 loop reads CASRPVLARFSSSYEQYF. In nucleotides, the CDR3 is TGTGCCAGCAGACCAGTTCTAGCGAGATTTTCGAGCTCCTACGAGCAGTACTTC.

This clonotype was observed a handful of times. V gene TRBV28 combines with J gene TRBJ2-3, with 9 bases matching TRBD2. The V and J ends lost 3 bases and 2 bases, in that order; junction bases with no gene match: 3. Germline CDR1 is MDHEN and CDR2 is SYDVKM. This CDR3 is built from 15 residues. In nucleotides, the CDR3 is TGTGCCAGCAGTTTTAGCGGGGGACCCACAGATACGCAGTATTTT. It encodes CASSFSGGPTDTQYF.

This clonotype came up many times. The genes are TRBV6-1 and TRBJ2-7, with 7 positions matching TRBD1. V dropped 6 bases and J dropped 4; count of bases not matched to a gene: 6. CDR1 and CDR2 from the germline V gene are MNHNS and SASEGT. The CDR3 sequence is 13 residues long. CDR3 sequence reads: CASRTGTEYEQYF. The CDR3 DNA reads TGTGCCAGCAGAACTGGGACAGAATACGAGCAGTACTTC.

This clonotype appeared many times. V is TRBV28 and J is TRBJ1-4; a weak D match, TRBD1 (6 bases). Trimming stripped 4 bases from V and 4 bases from J, with 16 bases between. Looked up from germline, CDR1 is MDHEN and CDR2 is SYDVKM. The CDR3 has 16 amino acids. For the CDR3, the DNA is TGTGCCAGCAGTTCTACATTGGACAGCTTTAATGAAAAACTGTTTTTT. Translated: CASSSTLDSFNEKLFF.

This clonotype was recorded at least ten times. The chain combines TRBV28 with TRBJ2-7, with 14 positions matching TRBD2. After removal of 5 bases from V and 7 bases from J, the junction contained 13 bases not matched to a gene. The germline V gene encodes CDR1 MDHEN and CDR2 SYDVKM. The CDR3 extends over 17 amino acids. The CDR3 loop is CASSTPAGLAGVGEQYF. The CDR3 bases are TGTGCCAGCAGTACCCCAGCGGGACTAGCGGGAGTCGGTGAGCAGTACTTC.

This clonotype came up many times. The rearrangement links TRBV6-5 to TRBJ2-6; D remains unclear. Deletions cut 4 bases from V and 0 bases from J, with 10 bases between. Per germline, CDR1 MNHEY and CDR2 SVGAGI. The CDR3 is 16 amino acids. CDR3 sequence reads: CASSLGRHSGANVLTF. As DNA, the CDR3 is TGTGCCAGCAGTTTAGGACGGCACTCTGGGGCCAACGTCCTGACTTTC.

This clonotype has just a few counts. V and J are TRBV7-2 and TRBJ2-1, with 9 positions matching TRBD2. CDR1 is SGHTA, CDR2 FQGNSA, per germline. V trimming: 8 bases; J trimming: 3 bases; junction bases outside the gene matches: 8. The CDR3 is made up of 15 amino acids. The CDR3 nucleotides are TGTGCCAGCGGCGGAGGCGGGAGGGGCTACAATGAGCAGTTCTTC. The encoded protein is CASGGGGRGYNEQFF.

The chain recombines TRBV6-1 with TRBJ1-4; a possible D gene is TRBD1 (6 bases). This CDR3 spans 16 amino acids. V lost 3 bases to trimming and J lost 0 bases, with 11 bases between them. CDR1 is MNHNS, CDR2 SASEGT, per germline. This CDR3 is CASSDYGTPTNEKLFF. CDR3 nucleotides: TGTGCCAGCAGTGACTACGGGACACCAACTAATGAAAAACTGTTTTTT.

This clonotype was found many times. The V call is TRBV28, the J call TRBJ2-5; the D call may be TRBD1 or TRBD2 (5 bases each). V was shortened by 7 bases and J by 3 bases, with 12 bases between the two germline ends. CDR1 is MDHEN and CDR2 is SYDVKM in the germline V gene. CDR3 length: 13 residues. CDR3 amino acids: CASTTVGEETQYF. The CDR3 bases are TGTGCCAGCACCACTGTGGGGGAAGAGACCCAGTACTTC.

This clonotype was picked up many times. The chain uses TRBV5-5 and TRBJ2-5, with D possibly being TRBD2 (5 bases). CDR3 length: 15 amino acids. V was trimmed by 0 bases and J by 2 bases, leaving 11 bases between them. Looked up from germline, CDR1 is SGHKS and CDR2 is YYEKEE (reference sequence). The chain's CDR3 is CASSLAARVQETQYF. CDR3 DNA sequence: TGTGCCAGCAGCTTGGCCGCGAGGGTTCAAGAGACCCAGTACTTC.

A few counts support this clonotype. This chain joins TRBV6-9 and TRBJ2-1; D not resolved. CDR1 and CDR2 from the germline V gene are MNHGY and SVAAGI. V was cut by 4 bases and J by 0 bases, with 10 bases left in between. The CDR3 is made up of 15 amino acids. CDR3 sequence (DNA): TGTGCCAGCAGTTTGGACGGTAGCTCCTACAATGAGCAGTTCTTC. It codes for CASSLDGSSYNEQFF.

The rearrangement uses TRBV10-3 and TRBJ1-5, with 8 nucleotides matching TRBD1. This CDR3 contains 14 residues. The germline V gene has CDR1 ENHRY and CDR2 SYGVKD. V gave up 9 bases and J gave up 11 bases; unmatched junction bases: 15. The CDR3 region has the DNA TGTGCCATTTCCCGGGACAGGACCGAAGTGGCCCAGCATTTT. Its translation: CAISRDRTEVAQHF.

This clonotype occurred many times. The chain combines TRBV7-2 with TRBJ2-7; 7 positions match TRBD1. From germline, CDR1 is SGHTA and CDR2 FQGNSA. This CDR3 spans 14 amino acids. V dropped 5 bases and J dropped 1; count of bases not matched to a gene: 5. The CDR3 coding sequence is TGTGCCAGCAGCGCCGGACAGGCGTCCTACGAGCAGTACTTC. Translated: CASSAGQASYEQYF.

This clonotype was found a few times. The J gene is TRBJ1-5, the V gene TRBV24-1; D unresolved. V lost 9 bases to trimming and J lost 2 bases, with 13 bases between them. The CDR3 covers 14 residues. CDR1 KGHDR and CDR2 SFDVKD come from the germline V gene. The CDR3 reads CATRSGVGNQPQHF. The CDR3 DNA follows: TGTGCCACCCGGTCCGGGGTGGGCAATCAGCCCCAGCATTTT.

The J gene is TRBJ2-5, the V gene TRBV28, with 7 bases aligning to TRBD2. This CDR3 has 16 amino acids. V lost 6 bases and J lost 4; bases outside the gene matches: 14. Germline CDR1 and CDR2: MDHEN and SYDVKM. For the CDR3, the DNA is TGTGCCAGCAGCCCCCCGACGGGGAGGGGACGAGAGACCCAGTACTTC. It is translated as CASSPPTGRGRETQYF.